Listed below are T cell receptor beta chains from one sample, sequenced in a study of T cells after posttransplantation cyclophosphamide. Assay: immunoSEQ multiplex PCR; the TCRdb copy retains only in-frame clones and omits some. The sample lists some 6,900 clones, over 85% occurring once. The sequences come from CD8+ T cells sorted from blood, collected after allogeneic stem cell transplant with posttransplant cyclophosphamide. Source of these receptors: a male patient between 60 and 69 years old who received an allogeneic stem cell transplant from a related donor and was CMV-positive. The graft donor may have given rise to some T cells. Both conserved end residues are part of each CDR3. D genes are given only for firm matches. Clone size is shown for a subset of rows, as once, few, many or a class of expanded clone.

v_call	j_call	clone_size	cdr3_length	d_call	cdr3_aa	cdr3_nt
TRBV5-4	TRBJ1-1	-	13	-	CASSPGWNTEAFF	TGTGCCAGCAGCCCCGGGTGGAACACTGAAGCTTTCTTT
TRBV7-9	TRBJ2-7	-	19	-	CASSLLTGSKQGRSYEQYF	TGTGCCAGCAGCTTACTTACGGGCAGTAAACAGGGAAGGAGCTACGAGCAGTACTTC
TRBV19	TRBJ1-2	-	11	TRBD1	CASDRGPGYTF	TGTGCCTCGGACAGGGGGCCTGGCTACACCTTC
TRBV19	TRBJ1-1	-	15	TRBD1	CASSMGDRENTEAFF	TGTGCCAGTAGTATGGGGGACAGGGAGAACACTGAAGCTTTCTTT
TRBV4-2	TRBJ1-2	-	16	-	CASSQDVEGSGHGYTF	TGTGCCAGCAGCCAAGATGTAGAGGGCTCGGGTCATGGCTACACCTTC
TRBV11-1	TRBJ1-3	-	15	TRBD1	CASSSPRTGGNTIYF	TGTGCCAGCAGTTCTCCCCGGACAGGTGGAAACACCATATATTTT
TRBV7-8	TRBJ2-1	-	17	TRBD2	CASSLATLAGGNNEQFF	TGTGCCAGCAGCTTAGCGACGCTAGCGGGGGGCAACAATGAGCAGTTCTTC
TRBV28	TRBJ2-7	-	17	TRBD1	CASSSRPGQGSPHEQYF	TGTGCCAGCAGTTCTCGACCGGGACAGGGGTCCCCCCACGAGCAGTACTTC
TRBV5-4	TRBJ2-1	-	14	TRBD2	CASSLSGGYNEQFF	TGTGCCAGCAGCCTCAGCGGGGGTTACAATGAGCAGTTCTTC
TRBV7-2	TRBJ1-1	-	13	-	CASSPGVGTEAFF	TGTGCCAGCAGCCCAGGGGTCGGCACTGAAGCTTTCTTT
TRBV5-1	TRBJ2-1	-	14	TRBD2	CASSWASGINEQFF	TGCGCCAGCTCCTGGGCTAGCGGTATAAATGAGCAGTTCTTC
TRBV7-7	TRBJ2-6	-	13	-	CASSAAGANVLTF	TGTGCCAGCAGCGCGGCTGGGGCCAACGTCCTGACTTTC
TRBV7-3	TRBJ2-2	-	12	-	CASSLRAGELFF	TGTGCCAGCAGCTTAAGAGCCGGGGAGCTGTTTTTT
TRBV5-8	TRBJ2-3	-	15	-	CASQLFTGAPNTQYF	TGTGCCAGCCAGCTTTTCACAGGTGCCCCGAATACGCAGTATTTT
TRBV5-4	TRBJ2-7	-	15	-	CASSQGTRAGYEQYF	TGCGCCAGCAGCCAAGGTACCCGGGCGGGCTACGAGCAGTACTTC
TRBV7-9	TRBJ2-7	-	17	-	CASRPAPSTRGTYEQYF	TGTGCCAGCAGACCTGCCCCTTCAACCAGGGGAACCTACGAGCAGTACTTC
TRBV7-2	TRBJ2-7	-	15	TRBD2	CASSPSGTSGDEQYF	TGTGCCAGCAGCCCCTCCGGGACTAGCGGGGACGAGCAGTACTTC
TRBV9	TRBJ2-5	-	13	-	CASSPGQQETQYF	TGTGCCAGCAGCCCCGGACAGCAAGAGACCCAGTACTTC
TRBV13	TRBJ1-1	-	13	-	CASRRAMNTEAFF	TGTGCCAGCAGGAGGGCCATGAACACTGAAGCTTTCTTT
TRBV9	TRBJ2-5	-	11	-	CASKREETQYF	TGTGCCAGCAAAAGGGAGGAGACCCAGTACTTC
TRBV19	TRBJ2-1	-	13	-	CASSRGGNNEQFF	TGTGCCAGTAGTAGGGGCGGGAACAATGAGCAGTTCTTC
TRBV6-5	TRBJ2-7	-	11	-	CANQGLHEQYF	TGTGCCAACCAGGGTCTCCACGAGCAGTACTTC
TRBV19	TRBJ1-2	-	12	-	CAINDGGDGYTF	TGTGCCATCAATGACGGTGGAGATGGCTACACCTTC
TRBV13	TRBJ1-3	-	15	-	CASSVGLDSGNTIYF	TGTGCCAGCAGCGTGGGACTGGACTCTGGAAACACCATATATTTT
TRBV4-3	TRBJ1-3	-	15	-	CASSQGGGSGNTIYF	TGCGCCAGCAGCCAAGGGGGAGGGAGTGGAAACACCATATATTTT
TRBV28	TRBJ2-7	few	15	TRBD1	CASTFGDRVRNEQYF	TGTGCCAGCACCTTTGGGGACAGGGTTAGAAACGAGCAGTACTTC
TRBV14	TRBJ2-7	-	14	-	CASSLRGTSYEQYF	TGTGCCAGCAGCCTCAGAGGGACATCCTACGAGCAGTACTTC
TRBV19	TRBJ2-7	once	15	TRBD2	CASSLGTLAGYEQYF	TGTGCCAGTAGCCTTGGGACGCTAGCGGGCTACGAGCAGTACTTC
TRBV11-1	TRBJ2-7	-	16	-	CASSSLQGPTTYEQYF	TGTGCCAGCAGCTCCCTACAGGGCCCGACCACCTACGAGCAGTACTTC
TRBV5-4	TRBJ1-2	-	13	-	CASSLAGNNGYTF	TGTGCCAGCAGCTTGGCGGGGAACAATGGCTACACCTTC
TRBV27	TRBJ1-1	-	15	-	CASSRPRGAVTEAFF	TGTGCCAGCAGTCGCCCCCGGGGGGCTGTCACTGAAGCTTTCTTT
TRBV6-5	TRBJ2-2	-	16	-	CASRYQGRTITGELFF	TGTGCCAGCCGTTACCAAGGACGGACTATTACCGGGGAGCTGTTTTTT
TRBV2	TRBJ1-1	once	13	TRBD1	CASSPGTGGSAFF	TGTGCCAGCAGTCCCGGGACAGGGGGATCGGCTTTCTTT
TRBV5-1	TRBJ1-4	-	14	-	CASSLFTGQEKLFF	TGCGCCAGCAGCTTGTTTACAGGGCAGGAAAAACTGTTTTTT
TRBV9	TRBJ2-7	-	15	TRBD2	CASSVGSGGDYEQYF	TGTGCCAGCAGCGTAGGAAGCGGGGGTGACTACGAGCAGTACTTC
TRBV19	TRBJ2-1	-	17	TRBD1	CASSIIYLQGAHNEQFF	TGTGCCAGTAGTATAATCTACCTCCAGGGGGCCCACAATGAGCAGTTCTTC
TRBV7-3	TRBJ2-3	-	16	TRBD2	CASSLTSGGHTDTQYF	TGTGCCAGCAGCCTAACTAGCGGGGGGCACACAGATACGCAGTATTTT
TRBV7-9	TRBJ1-1	-	13	-	CASSFGLNTEAFF	TGTGCCAGCAGCTTTGGGCTGAACACTGAAGCTTTCTTT
TRBV4-2	TRBJ2-7	-	15	-	CASSQGQTTSYEQYF	TGTGCCAGCAGCCAAGGGCAGACTACCTCCTACGAGCAGTACTTC
TRBV4-2	TRBJ2-5	-	17	TRBD2	CASSQDGTSGGAETQYF	TGTGCCAGCAGCCAAGATGGGACTAGCGGGGGGGCAGAGACCCAGTACTTC
TRBV28	TRBJ1-1	-	15	TRBD1	CASSAPRDRDTEAFF	TGTGCCAGCAGTGCCCCCCGGGACAGGGACACTGAAGCTTTCTTT
TRBV6-5	TRBJ2-5	-	13	-	CASSYNARETQYF	TGTGCCAGCAGTTACAACGCCAGAGAGACCCAGTACTTC
TRBV4-2	TRBJ2-1	-	13	TRBD1	CASSPTGENEQFF	TGTGCCAGCAGCCCGACAGGGGAGAATGAGCAGTTCTTC